This T cell receptor beta chain appears in the sequencing data of a study of T cell repertoires and HLA-DP antigens. Study at large: Transduced HeLa cells presented HLA-DP to CD4+ T cells. Average DNA input: about 230 ng for CD137+CD4+ sorts, 900 to 1,500 ng pre-culture.

Germline CDR1 and CDR2: SEHNR and FQNEAQ (reference sequence). This CDR3 has 15 residues. The junction had 3 bases not matched to a gene; V was cut back by 5 bases and J by 0 bases. Study-level points and caveats: A non-physiological HeLa system presented antigen to total CD4+ responders.

TCRdb keeps only in-frame clones here, not all; method: immunoSEQ multiplex PCR. The sample lists approximately 86,000 clones, around 86% occurring once. In the case of this clone: Its antigen is currently unknown.

The chain recombines TRBV7-9 with TRBJ2-3; 9 positions match TRBD2. The clonotype comes from a man in his fifties or sixties in good health and CMV-seronegative. The sequencing input was CD4+ T cells from PBMCs. The CDR3 DNA reads as TGTGCCAGCAGCCGTACTAGCGGGAGCACAGATACGCAGTATTTT. This codes for CASSRTSGSTDTQYF.